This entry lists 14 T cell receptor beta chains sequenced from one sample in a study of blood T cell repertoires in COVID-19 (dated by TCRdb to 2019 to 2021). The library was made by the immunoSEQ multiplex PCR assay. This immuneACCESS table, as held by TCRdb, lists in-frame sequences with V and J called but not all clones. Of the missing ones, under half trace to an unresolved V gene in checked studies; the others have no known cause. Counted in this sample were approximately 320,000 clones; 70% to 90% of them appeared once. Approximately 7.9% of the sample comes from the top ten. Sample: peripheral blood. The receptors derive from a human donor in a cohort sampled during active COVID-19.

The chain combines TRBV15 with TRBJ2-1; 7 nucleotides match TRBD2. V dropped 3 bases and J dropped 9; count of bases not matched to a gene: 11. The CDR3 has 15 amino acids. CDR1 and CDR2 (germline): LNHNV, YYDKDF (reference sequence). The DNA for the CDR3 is TGTGCCACCAGCAGGGACCGGACTAGTGTTTTTGAGCAGTTCTTC. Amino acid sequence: CATSRDRTSVFEQFF.

The CDR3 sequence: CASRHGPEAFF. The CDR3 coding sequence is TGTGCCAGCCGCCATGGGCCTGAAGCTTTCTTT. This rearrangement joins TRBV18 to TRBJ1-1, with unresolved D. The germline CDR1 and CDR2 sequences are KGHSH and LQKENI. The CDR3 is 11 residues long. V lost 8 bases to trimming and J lost 6 bases, with 10 bases between them.

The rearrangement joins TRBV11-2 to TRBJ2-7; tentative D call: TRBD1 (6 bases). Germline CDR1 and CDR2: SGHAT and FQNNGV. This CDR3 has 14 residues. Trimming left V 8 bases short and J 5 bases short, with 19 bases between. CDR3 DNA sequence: TGTGCCAGCGGCCCTCGGCAGGGGCCCGACGAGCAGTACTTC. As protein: CASGPRQGPDEQYF.

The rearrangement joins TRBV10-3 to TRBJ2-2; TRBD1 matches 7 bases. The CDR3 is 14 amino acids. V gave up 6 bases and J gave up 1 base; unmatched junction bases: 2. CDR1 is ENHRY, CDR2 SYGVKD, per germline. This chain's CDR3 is CAISRTGNTGELFF. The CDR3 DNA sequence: TGTGCCATCAGCCGGACAGGGAACACCGGGGAGCTGTTTTTT.

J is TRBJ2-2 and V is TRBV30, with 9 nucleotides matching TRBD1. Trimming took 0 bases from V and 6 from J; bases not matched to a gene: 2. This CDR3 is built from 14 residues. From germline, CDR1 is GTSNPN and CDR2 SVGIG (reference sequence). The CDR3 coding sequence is TGTGCCTGGAGTGTACAGGGGGCGGCCGGGGAGCTGTTTTTT. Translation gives CAWSVQGAAGELFF.

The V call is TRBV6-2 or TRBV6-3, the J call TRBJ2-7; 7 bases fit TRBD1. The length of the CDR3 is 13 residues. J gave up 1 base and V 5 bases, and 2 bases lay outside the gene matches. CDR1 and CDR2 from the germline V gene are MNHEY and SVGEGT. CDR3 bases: TGTGCCAGCAGTCGGGACAGATCCTACGAGCAGTACTTC. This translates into CASSRDRSYEQYF.

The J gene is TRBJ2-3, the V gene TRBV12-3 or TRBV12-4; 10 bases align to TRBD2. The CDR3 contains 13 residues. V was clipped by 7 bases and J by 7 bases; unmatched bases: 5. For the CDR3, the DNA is TGTGCCAGCAATCTAGCGGGGGCACATACGCAGTATTTT. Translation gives CASNLAGAHTQYF.

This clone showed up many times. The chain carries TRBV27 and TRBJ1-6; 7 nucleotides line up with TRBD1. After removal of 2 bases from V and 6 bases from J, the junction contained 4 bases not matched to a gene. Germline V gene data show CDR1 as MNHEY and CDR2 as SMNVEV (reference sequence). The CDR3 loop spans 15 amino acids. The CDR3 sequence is CASSLSQGGNSPLHF. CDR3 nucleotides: TGTGCCAGCAGTTTAAGCCAGGGGGGTAATTCACCCCTCCACTTT.

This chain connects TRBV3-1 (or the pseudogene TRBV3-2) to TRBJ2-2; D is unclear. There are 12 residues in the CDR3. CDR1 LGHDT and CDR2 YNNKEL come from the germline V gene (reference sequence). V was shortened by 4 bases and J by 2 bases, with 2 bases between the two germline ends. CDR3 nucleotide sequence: TGTGCCAGCAGCCCTAACACCGGGGAGCTGTTTTTT. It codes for CASSPNTGELFF.

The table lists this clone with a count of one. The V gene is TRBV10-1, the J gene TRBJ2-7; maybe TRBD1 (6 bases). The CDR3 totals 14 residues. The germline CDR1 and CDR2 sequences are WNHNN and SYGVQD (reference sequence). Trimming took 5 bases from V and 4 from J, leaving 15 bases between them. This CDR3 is CASSRTATRYEQYF. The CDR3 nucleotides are TGCGCCAGCAGTAGGACAGCTACCAGGTACGAGCAGTACTTC.

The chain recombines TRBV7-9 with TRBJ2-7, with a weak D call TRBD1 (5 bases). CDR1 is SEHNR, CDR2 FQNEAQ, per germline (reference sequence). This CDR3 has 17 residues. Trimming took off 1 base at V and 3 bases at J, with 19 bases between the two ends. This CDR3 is CASSLDNGAGWVYEQYF. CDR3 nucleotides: TGTGCCAGCAGCTTAGATAATGGCGCAGGGTGGGTCTACGAGCAGTACTTC.

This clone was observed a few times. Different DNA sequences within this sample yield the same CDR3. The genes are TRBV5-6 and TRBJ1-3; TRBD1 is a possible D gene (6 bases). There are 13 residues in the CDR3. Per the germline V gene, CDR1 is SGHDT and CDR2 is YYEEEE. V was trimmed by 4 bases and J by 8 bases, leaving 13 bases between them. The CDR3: CASSLTGRDTIYF. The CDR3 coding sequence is TGTGCCAGCAGCCTTACAGGGAGGGACACCATATATTTT.

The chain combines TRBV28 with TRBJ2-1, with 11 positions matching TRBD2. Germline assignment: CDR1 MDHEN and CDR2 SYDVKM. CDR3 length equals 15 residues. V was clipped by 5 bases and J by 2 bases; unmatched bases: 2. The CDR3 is CASSIAGGTYNEQFF. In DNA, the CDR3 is TGTGCCAGCAGTATAGCGGGGGGGACCTACAATGAGCAGTTCTTC.

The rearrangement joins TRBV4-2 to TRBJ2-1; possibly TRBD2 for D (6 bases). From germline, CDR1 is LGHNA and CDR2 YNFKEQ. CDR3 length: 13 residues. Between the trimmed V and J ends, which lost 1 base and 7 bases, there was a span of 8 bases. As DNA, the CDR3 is TGTGCCAGCAGCCAAGGGAGGGGAAATGAGCAGTTCTTC. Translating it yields CASSQGRGNEQFF.